One sample yielded the 13 T cell receptor beta chains listed below, sequenced in a study of T cells in Graves' hyperthyroidism and ophthalmopathy. Researchers took RNA transcripts and amplified the TCR beta CDR3 regions from them. HTBI primers were used for first-round RT-PCR of the TCR CDR3. TCRdb reprocessed the multiplex PCR reads with MiXCR, giving one entry per CDR3 protein. In the table there are hundreds of thousands of distinct CDR3 sequences, around 15% of which are singletons. The sample taken for sequencing was blood. The receptors stem from a woman aged 18-35 years with Graves' hyperthyroidism.

The chain is built from TRBV15 and TRBJ1-1; D gene unclear. The germline gives CDR1 LNHNV, CDR2 YYDKDF (reference sequence). CDR3 length equals 15 residues. V was shortened by 0 bases and J by 5 bases, with 13 bases between the two germline ends. CDR3 coding DNA: TGTGCCACCAGCAGAGATGAAGCCGAGATTACTGAAGCTTTCTTT. It is translated as CATSRDEAEITEAFF.

This clonotype was seen a handful of times. CDR3 loop: CASSLVSYFDNEQFF. The CDR3 nucleotides read TGTGCCAGCAGTTTAGTGTCGTACTTTGACAATGAGCAGTTCTTC. The gene calls are TRBV27 and TRBJ2-1; D is ambiguous. This CDR3 is built from 15 residues. In germline, CDR1 is MNHEY, CDR2 SMNVEV (reference sequence). Trimming removed 2 bases from V and 5 bases from J, with 13 bases in between.

There are many counts of this clonotype. The genes are TRBV2 and TRBJ2-3, with D maybe TRBD2 (6 bases). V shed 8 bases and J shed 1 base, with 10 bases lying between them. There are 13 residues in the CDR3. Germline lookup yields CDR1 SNHLY and CDR2 FYNNEI. The CDR3 sequence is CASGQRGTDTQYF. CDR3 nucleotide sequence: TGTGCCAGCGGCCAGCGGGGCACAGATACGCAGTATTTT. The whole variable domain, remainder taken from reference TRBV2 and TRBJ2-3, is EPEVTQTPSHQVTQMGQEVILRCVPISNHLYFYWYRQILGQKVEFLVSFYNNEISEKSEIFDDQFSVERPDGSNFTLKIRSTKLEDSAMYFCASGQRGTDTQYFGPGTRLTVL.

This clonotype was seen many times. The chain has TRBV7-2 and TRBJ1-2; the match to TRBD1 covers 9 bases. The length of the CDR3 is 16 residues. In germline, CDR1 is SGHTA, CDR2 FQGNSA. The trim removed 4 bases at V and 7 bases at J, leaving 13 bases unmatched. The CDR3 coding sequence is TGTGCCAGCAGCTCGGCCGGGACAGGGATTGTGGCTGGCTACACCTTC. It encodes CASSSAGTGIVAGYTF.

This clonotype was observed a handful of times. The CDR3 reads CASSYPRGRETQYF. The CDR3 DNA sequence: TGTGCCAGCAGTTACCCCAGGGGGCGAGAGACCCAGTACTTC. The J gene is TRBJ2-5, the V gene TRBV6-6; 8 nucleotides line up with TRBD1. Unmatched junction bases numbered 3, after V lost 2 bases and J lost 4 bases. Germline CDR1 is MNHNY and CDR2 is SVGAGI (reference sequence). The CDR3 covers 14 residues.

The chain carries TRBV4-3 and TRBJ1-1, with TRBD1 matching 12 bases. There are 16 residues in the CDR3. Unmatched junction bases numbered 7, after V lost 5 bases and J lost 3 bases. Per the germline V gene, CDR1 is LGHNA and CDR2 is YSLEER. The CDR3 spells CASSSRDRGPDTEAFF. The CDR3 DNA is TGCGCCAGCAGCAGCCGGGACAGGGGGCCGGACACTGAAGCTTTCTTT.

This clonotype was observed at least ten times. J is TRBJ2-1 and V is TRBV20-1, with D uncertain. Germline-derived CDR1 and CDR2 are DFQATT and SNEGSKA (reference sequence). This CDR3 is 13 amino acids long. V was pared by 3 bases and J by 6 bases, with 12 bases between. CDR3 DNA sequence: TGCAGTGCTAGGCTGCAAGCCGGCAATGAGCAGTTCTTC. Amino acid sequence: CSARLQAGNEQFF.

This chain links TRBV4-2 with TRBJ2-5; 14 nucleotides align to TRBD2. After removal of 1 base from V and 0 bases from J, the junction contained 1 base not matched to a gene. This CDR3 is built from 17 residues. Germline CDR1 and CDR2: LGHNA and YNFKEQ. For the CDR3, the DNA is TGTGCCAGCAGCCAAGGACTAGCGGGAGGGTACCAAGAGACCCAGTACTTC. Its protein product is CASSQGLAGGYQETQYF.

This clonotype was counted between two and nine times. V gene TRBV6-2 or TRBV6-3 combines with J gene TRBJ1-5; D call uncertain. V was shortened by 4 bases and J by 2 bases, with 12 bases between the two germline ends. Germline-derived CDR1 and CDR2 are MNHEY and SVGEGT. The CDR3 runs 15 residues. The CDR3: CASSLYFVGNQPQHF. CDR3 nucleotide sequence: TGTGCCAGCAGTTTGTACTTTGTGGGCAATCAGCCCCAGCATTTT.

This clonotype has more than one count but fewer than ten. The chain carries TRBV11-2 and TRBJ2-1, with D perhaps given as TRBD1 or TRBD2 (8 bases each). The CDR3 length is 16 residues. Trimming cost V 5 bases and J 7 bases, with 21 bases left between them. CDR1 is SGHAT and CDR2 is FQNNGV in the germline V gene. CDR3 DNA sequence: TGTGCCAGCAGCCAGGGGGCTAGCGGGTGGGGGAATGAGCAGTTCTTC. It yields the protein CASSQGASGWGNEQFF.

The table lists this clonotype with many counts. This chain connects TRBV5-5 to TRBJ2-5; D is possibly TRBD2 (6 bases). Deletions cut 4 bases from V and 2 bases from J, with 15 bases between. The germline gives CDR1 SGHKS, CDR2 YYEKEE (reference sequence). The length of the CDR3 is 15 residues. The CDR3 region has the DNA TGTGCCAGCAGCGGGGATGGACTAACTCAAGAGACCCAGTACTTC. Protein sequence: CASSGDGLTQETQYF.

The chain combines TRBV7-9 with TRBJ2-3, with TRBD2 matching over 12 bases. Germline CDR1 and CDR2: SEHNR and FQNEAQ (reference sequence). The length of the CDR3 is 16 residues. J was trimmed by 2 bases and V by 5 bases; bases with no gene match: 5. The CDR3 sequence is CASSRLAGAFTDTQYF. The CDR3 nucleotides read TGTGCCAGCAGCCGACTAGCGGGGGCCTTCACAGATACGCAGTATTTT.

The chain couples TRBV3-1 to TRBJ2-7; D possibly matches TRBD1 or TRBD2 (7 bases each). The V gene's germline CDR1 is LGHDT and CDR2 YNNKEL (reference sequence). The CDR3 consists of 18 residues. Between the trimmed V and J ends, which lost 0 bases and 0 bases, there was a span of 18 bases. The CDR3 sequence: CASSQEGGLGTASYEQYF. In DNA, the CDR3 is TGTGCCAGCAGCCAAGAGGGGGGGCTCGGGACAGCCTCCTACGAGCAGTACTTC.